This TCR beta chain stems from a study of T cells in AML relapse after transplant (dated by TCRdb to the late 2010s). In terms of the full investigation: The remission controls were clinically matched patients who stayed in long-term complete remission and had more than 3 years of follow-up. The remission samples were bone marrow taken about 1 year after HSCT from patients who stayed in complete remission. This retrospective study examined inhibitory receptor expression and TCR repertoires of bone marrow T cells in patients who received allogeneic HSCT for myeloid malignancy.

Points on this clonotype: The clone's antigen remains unknown. No base qualities exist here, and no much larger clone lies one base off it.

General conclusions and limits of the study: TCR repertoire comparisons were based on very few samples, with only a few individuals included per group for unsorted bone marrow.

CDR1 and CDR2 are drawn from the germline V gene: MDHEN, SYDVKM. The CDR3 goes from the cysteine to the phenylalanine over 13 residues. Only the CDR3 region is kept as DNA, spanning 39 bases read in frame from base 1. The germline ends are 11 bases apart after V is trimmed by 5 bases and J by 3 bases. Library generation was performed with PCR. Instead of multiplex PCR, a modified RACE PCR protocol was used to amplify TCR alpha and beta chains from RNA. The libraries were sequenced on an Illumina MiSeq, and sample-specific barcode combinations were used to demultiplex the raw reads. From the authors' description of their analysis: MiXCR software was used to identify TCR clonotypes from the sequencing reads. The public reads were reprocessed in TCRdb via fastp at Q25 and MiXCR, keeping in-frame beta chains. Every CDR3 protein is listed once, alongside the most common genes and DNA of its rows. The V and J calls here are based on TCRdb, not the publication. The sample has fewer than 4,500 distinct CDR3 sequences on record, roughly 10% of them singletons. Roughly 30% of the sample is in the top ten clones.

Recombination linked TRBV28 to TRBJ2-7; the best D guess is TRBD2, with 6 bases matching. Specimen: bone marrow, either the whole sample or a sorted T cell fraction (not recorded which), collected in complete remission. This receptor was obtained from a human donor who had a stem cell transplant for acute myeloid leukemia. After a transplant, the donor of the graft may account for some T cells. At the DNA level, the sequence is TGTGCCAGCAGTAGCGGGTTTTACTACGAGCAGTACTTC. It codes for CASSSGFYYEQYF.